The next 11 T cell receptor beta chains were all read from a single sample in a study of early T cells in non-severe SARS-CoV-2 infection. TCRdb used MiXCR to reprocess the 5' RACE reads, holding one entry per CDR3 protein. This sample has some 57,000 distinct CDR3 sequences, with roughly 5.3% found just once. Sequencing was performed on whole blood. The receptor source for this set is an adult who was a healthcare worker with PCR-confirmed SARS-CoV-2 infection or an uninfected control (not recorded which).

The J gene is TRBJ2-3, the V gene TRBV5-1; 8 bases agree with TRBD1. CDR3 length: 14 residues. CDR1 and CDR2 (germline): SGHRS, YFSETQ. Trimming removed 5 bases from V and 4 bases from J; junction bases left unmatched: 6. The CDR3 DNA reads as TGCGCCAGCAGGGATCGACAGGGGCCAGATACGCAGTATTTT. Protein product: CASRDRQGPDTQYF. Full variable domain (missing parts from reference TRBV5-1 and TRBJ2-3): KAGVTQTPRYLIKTRGQQVTLSCSPISGHRSVSWYQQTPGQGLQFLFEYFSETQRNKGNFPGRFSGRQFSNSRSEMNVSTLELGDSALYLCASRDRQGPDTQYFGPGTRLTVL.

This clonotype was observed a few times. The V and J genes are TRBV7-8 and TRBJ1-1, with D perhaps TRBD1 (5 bases). The germline V gene has CDR1 SGHVS and CDR2 FQNEAQ. This CDR3 is built from 14 residues. V was clipped by 3 bases and J by 5 bases, with 13 bases between them. In DNA, the CDR3 is TGTGCCAGCAGCTTTAGGCAGGGAGGAACTGAAGCTTTCTTT. Its protein product is CASSFRQGGTEAFF.

This clonotype was recorded a few times. The genes are TRBV20-1 and TRBJ2-5; D may be TRBD2 (7 bases). The CDR3 consists of 15 residues. CDR1 is DFQATT and CDR2 is SNEGSKA in the germline V gene (reference sequence). Deletions cut 3 bases from V and 4 bases from J, with 18 bases between. The CDR3 DNA reads TGCAGTGCTAGCCTCCCGACGGGGGGCATAGAGACCCAGTACTTC. This codes for CSASLPTGGIETQYF.

In this sample, this clonotype turned up many times. The chain links TRBV21-1 to TRBJ2-3; TRBD1, as called in the table, went unchecked against the DNA. TRBV21-1 is described as a pseudogene. The CDR3 is 20 amino acids. The DNA for the CDR3 is TGTGCCAGCAGCAAAGTGGCGGGACAGGCGAACTACCAAAGCACAGATACGCAGTATTTT. It specifies CASSKVAGQANYQSTDTQYF.

There are many counts of this clonotype. The J gene is TRBJ1-5, the V gene TRBV7-2; 7 nucleotides agree with TRBD1. The length of the CDR3 is 14 residues. The germline CDR1 and CDR2 sequences are SGHTA and FQGNSA. Unmatched junction bases numbered 6, after V lost 4 bases and J lost 6 bases. The CDR3 DNA sequence: TGTGCCAGCAGCTGGGACAGTCCTTCTCAGCCCCAGCATTTT. Its translation: CASSWDSPSQPQHF.

The chain links TRBV21-1 to TRBJ1-2. TRBV21-1 is a pseudogene locus. This CDR3 contains 12 residues. The CDR3 loop is CASSKARSGYTF. In nucleotides, the CDR3 is TGTGCCAGCAGCAAGGCCAGGTCTGGCTACACCTTC.

There are many counts of this clonotype. J is TRBJ1-1 and V is TRBV12-3 or TRBV12-4, with D possibly matching TRBD1 (5 bases). CDR3 length equals 14 residues. Trimming cost V 8 bases and J 4 bases, with 17 bases left between them. CDR3 residues: CASGLLRDVTEAFF. CDR3 nucleotide sequence: TGTGCCAGCGGCCTGCTCAGGGATGTCACTGAAGCTTTCTTT.

Many counts were recorded for this clonotype. J is TRBJ1-1 and V is TRBV7-9; D is undetermined. V was shortened by 0 bases and J by 4 bases, with 3 bases between the two germline ends. CDR1 and CDR2 (germline): SEHNR, FQNEAQ (reference sequence). The CDR3 covers 12 residues. The CDR3 spells CASSLAVTEAFF. Here the CDR3 DNA reads TGTGCCAGCAGCTTAGCGGTCACTGAAGCTTTCTTT. Based on the CDR3 plus reference TRBV7-9 and TRBJ1-1, the full variable domain is DTGVSQNPRHKITKRGQNVTFRCDPISEHNRLYWYRQTLGQGPEFLTYFQNEAQLEKSRLLSDRFSAERPKGSFSTLEIQRTEQGDSAMYLCASSLAVTEAFFGQGTRLTVV.

This clonotype was picked up many times. The chain joins TRBV5-6 to TRBJ2-6, with D perhaps TRBD1 (5 bases). V lost 1 base to trimming and J lost 4 bases, with 9 bases between them. Germline CDR1 reads SGHDT; CDR2 reads YYEEEE. The CDR3 has 15 amino acids. The chain's CDR3 is CASSLQGSGANVLTF. CDR3 sequence (DNA): TGTGCCAGCAGCTTGCAGGGAAGCGGGGCCAACGTCCTGACTTTC.

This clonotype has a count of ten or more. The rearrangement links TRBV19 to TRBJ2-3; possible D gene TRBD1, 6 bases. The V end was cut by 3 bases, the J end by 2 bases, with 9 bases between. Germline CDR1 LNHDA, CDR2 SQIVND (reference sequence). This CDR3 is 14 amino acids long. The CDR3 region has the DNA TGTGCCAGTAGTATGGGGGCCCACACAGATACGCAGTATTTT. Protein product: CASSMGAHTDTQYF.

This clonotype was picked up many times. The chain recombines TRBV5-4 with TRBJ1-6, with D perhaps TRBD1 (5 bases). This CDR3 is built from 15 residues. V was shortened by 2 bases and J by 7 bases, with 13 bases between the two germline ends. CDR1 SGHNT and CDR2 YYREEE come from the germline V gene (reference sequence). CDR3 protein: CASSLRAGINSPLHF. The DNA of the CDR3 is TGTGCCAGCAGCTTACGGGCAGGGATAAATTCACCCCTCCACTTT.